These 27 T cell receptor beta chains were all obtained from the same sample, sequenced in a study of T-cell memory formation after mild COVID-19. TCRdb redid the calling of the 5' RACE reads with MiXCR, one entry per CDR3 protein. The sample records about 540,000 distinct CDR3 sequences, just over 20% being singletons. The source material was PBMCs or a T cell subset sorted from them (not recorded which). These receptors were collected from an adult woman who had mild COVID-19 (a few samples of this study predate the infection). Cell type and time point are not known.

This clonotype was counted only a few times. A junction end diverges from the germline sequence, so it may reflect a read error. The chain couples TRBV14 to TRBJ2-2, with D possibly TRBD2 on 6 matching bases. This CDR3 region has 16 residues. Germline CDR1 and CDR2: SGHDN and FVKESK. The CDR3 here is CASSQGPRRAVGELFF. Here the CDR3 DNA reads TGTGCCAGCAGTCAAGGCCCGCGGAGGGCCGTCGGGGAGCTGTTTTTT.

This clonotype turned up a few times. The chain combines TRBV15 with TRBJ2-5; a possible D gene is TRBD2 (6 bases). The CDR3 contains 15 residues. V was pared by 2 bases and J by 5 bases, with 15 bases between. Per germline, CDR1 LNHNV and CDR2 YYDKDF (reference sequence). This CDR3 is CATSRHTSAGETQYF. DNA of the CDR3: TGTGCCACCAGCAGACATACTAGTGCGGGGGAGACCCAGTACTTC.

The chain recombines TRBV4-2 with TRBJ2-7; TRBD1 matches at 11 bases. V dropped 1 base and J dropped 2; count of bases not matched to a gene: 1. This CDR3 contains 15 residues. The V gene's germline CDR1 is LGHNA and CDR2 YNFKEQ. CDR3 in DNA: TGTGCCAGCAGCCAAGGGGACAGGGGGACCTACGAGCAGTACTTC. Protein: CASSQGDRGTYEQYF.

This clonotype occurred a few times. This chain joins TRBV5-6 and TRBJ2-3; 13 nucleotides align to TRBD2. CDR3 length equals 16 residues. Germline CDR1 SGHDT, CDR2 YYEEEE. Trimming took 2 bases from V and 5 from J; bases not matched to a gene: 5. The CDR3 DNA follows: TGTGCCAGCAGCTTTCGGACTAGCGGGAGCGTAGATACGCAGTATTTT. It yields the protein CASSFRTSGSVDTQYF.

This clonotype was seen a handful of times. Written as DNA, the CDR3 is TGCGCCAGCAGCAGTGGACTAGCGGGGCGCTCCTCCTACGAGCAGTACTTC. Its translation is CASSSGLAGRSSYEQYF. The chain joins TRBV5-1 to TRBJ2-7; TRBD2 matches 12 bases. The trim removed 4 bases at V and 0 bases at J, leaving 8 bases unmatched. CDR3 length: 17 amino acids. CDR1 is SGHRS, CDR2 YFSETQ, per germline.

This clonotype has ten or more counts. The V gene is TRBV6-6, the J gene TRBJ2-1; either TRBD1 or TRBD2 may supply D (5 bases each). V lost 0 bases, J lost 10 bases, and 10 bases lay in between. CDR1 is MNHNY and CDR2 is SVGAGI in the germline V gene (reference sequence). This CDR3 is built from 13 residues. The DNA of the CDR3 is TGTGCCAGCAGTTACTCGAGGGGAAACGAGCAGTTCTTC. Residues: CASSYSRGNEQFF.

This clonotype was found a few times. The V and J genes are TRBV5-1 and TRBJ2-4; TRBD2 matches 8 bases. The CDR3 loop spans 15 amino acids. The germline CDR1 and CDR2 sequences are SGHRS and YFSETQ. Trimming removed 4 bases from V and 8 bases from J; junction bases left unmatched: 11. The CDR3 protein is CASSPDGGAEDIQYF. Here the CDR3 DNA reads TGCGCCAGCAGCCCTGACGGGGGGGCCGAAGACATTCAGTACTTC.

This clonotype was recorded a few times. The CDR3: CASSTGGKNIQYF. The CDR3 nucleotides are TGTGCCAGCAGTACGGGCGGTAAAAACATTCAGTACTTC. J is TRBJ2-4 and V is TRBV12-3 or TRBV12-4; no clear D. The ends were cut back, 5 bases at V and 4 bases at J, with 9 bases in the middle. This CDR3 has 13 residues.

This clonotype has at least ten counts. CDR3 residues: CATPPGYTGELFF. DNA of the CDR3: TGTGCCACCCCGCCGGGTTACACCGGGGAGCTGTTTTTT. The chain is built from TRBV7-9 and TRBJ2-2; D uncertain. The CDR3 consists of 13 residues. Deletions cut 10 bases from V and 3 bases from J, with 12 bases between. Germline V CDR1 and CDR2: SEHNR, FQNEAQ (reference sequence).

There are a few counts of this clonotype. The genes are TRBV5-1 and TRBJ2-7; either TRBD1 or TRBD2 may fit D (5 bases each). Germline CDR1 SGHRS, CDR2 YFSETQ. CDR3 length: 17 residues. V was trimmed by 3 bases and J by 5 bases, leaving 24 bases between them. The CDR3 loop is CASSSAMLGDWFNEQYF. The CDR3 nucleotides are TGCGCCAGCAGCTCAGCCATGTTGGGGGATTGGTTTAACGAGCAGTACTTC.

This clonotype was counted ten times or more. The CDR3 coding sequence is TGTGCCAGCAGTGAGGGGACAGATACGCAGTATTTT. Amino acids: CASSEGTDTQYF. The V and J genes are TRBV6-4 and TRBJ2-3; D is undetermined. The CDR3 is 12 amino acids. The germline V gene has CDR1 MRHNA and CDR2 SNTAGT. V was clipped by 3 bases and J by 3 bases, with 4 bases between them.

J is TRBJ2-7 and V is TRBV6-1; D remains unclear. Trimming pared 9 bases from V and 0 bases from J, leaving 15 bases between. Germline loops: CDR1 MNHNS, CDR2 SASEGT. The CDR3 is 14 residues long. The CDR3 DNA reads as TGTGCCAGTTCAATTCTCAAGGCCTCCTACGAGCAGTACTTC. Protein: CASSILKASYEQYF.

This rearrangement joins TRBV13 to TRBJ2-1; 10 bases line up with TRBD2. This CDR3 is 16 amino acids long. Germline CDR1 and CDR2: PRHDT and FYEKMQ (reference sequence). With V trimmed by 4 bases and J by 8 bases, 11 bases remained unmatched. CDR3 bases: TGTGCCAGCAGCTCCGCCGGGACTAGCGTAGAAGATGAGCAGTTCTTC. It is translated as CASSSAGTSVEDEQFF. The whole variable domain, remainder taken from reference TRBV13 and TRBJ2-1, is AAGVIQSPRHLIKEKRETATLKCYPIPRHDTVYWYQQGPGQDPQFLISFYEKMQSDKGSIPDRFSAQQFSDYHSELNMSSLELGDSALYFCASSSAGTSVEDEQFFGPGTRLTVL.

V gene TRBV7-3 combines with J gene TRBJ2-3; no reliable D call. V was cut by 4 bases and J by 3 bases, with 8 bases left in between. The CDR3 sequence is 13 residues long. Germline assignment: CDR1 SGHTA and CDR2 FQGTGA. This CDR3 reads CASSSTPTDTQYF. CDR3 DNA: TGTGCCAGCAGCTCAACGCCAACAGATACGCAGTATTTT.

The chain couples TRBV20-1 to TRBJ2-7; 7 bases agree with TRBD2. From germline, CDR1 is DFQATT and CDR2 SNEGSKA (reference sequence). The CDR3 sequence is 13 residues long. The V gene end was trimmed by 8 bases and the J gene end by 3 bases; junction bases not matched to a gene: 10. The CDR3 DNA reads TGCAGTACTCCGGCGCGGGGGAGCTACGAGCAGTACTTC. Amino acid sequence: CSTPARGSYEQYF.

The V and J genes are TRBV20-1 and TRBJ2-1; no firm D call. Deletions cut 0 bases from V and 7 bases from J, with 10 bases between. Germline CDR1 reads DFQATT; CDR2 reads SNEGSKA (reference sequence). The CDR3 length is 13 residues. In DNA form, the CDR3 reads TGCAGTGCTAGAGATGGCAGTTTGAATGAGCAGTTCTTC. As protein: CSARDGSLNEQFF.

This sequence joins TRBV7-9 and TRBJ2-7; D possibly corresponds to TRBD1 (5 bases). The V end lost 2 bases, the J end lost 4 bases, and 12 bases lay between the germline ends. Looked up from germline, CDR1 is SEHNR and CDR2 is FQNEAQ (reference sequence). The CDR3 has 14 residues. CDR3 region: CASSLPTVGYEQYF. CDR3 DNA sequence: TGTGCCAGCAGCTTACCGACAGTAGGATACGAGCAGTACTTC.

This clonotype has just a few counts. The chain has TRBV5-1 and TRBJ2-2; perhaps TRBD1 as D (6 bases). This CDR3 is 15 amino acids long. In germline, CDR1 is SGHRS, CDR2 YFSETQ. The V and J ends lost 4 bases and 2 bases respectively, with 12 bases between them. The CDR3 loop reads CASSNRDTNTGELFF. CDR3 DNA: TGCGCCAGCAGCAACCGGGACACAAACACCGGGGAGCTGTTTTTT. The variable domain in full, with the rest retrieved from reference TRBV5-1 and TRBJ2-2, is KAGVTQTPRYLIKTRGQQVTLSCSPISGHRSVSWYQQTPGQGLQFLFEYFSETQRNKGNFPGRFSGRQFSNSRSEMNVSTLELGDSALYLCASSNRDTNTGELFFGEGSRLTVL.

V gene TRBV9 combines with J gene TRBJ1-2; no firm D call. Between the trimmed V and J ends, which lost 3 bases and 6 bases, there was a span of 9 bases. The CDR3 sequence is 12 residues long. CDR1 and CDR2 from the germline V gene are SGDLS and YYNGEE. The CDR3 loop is CASSASFDGYTF. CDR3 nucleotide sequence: TGTGCCAGCAGCGCCAGTTTCGATGGCTACACCTTC. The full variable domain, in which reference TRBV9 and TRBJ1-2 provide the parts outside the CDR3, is DSGVTQTPKHLITATGQRVTLRCSPRSGDLSVYWYQQSLDQGLQFLIQYYNGEERAKGNILERFSAQQFPDLHSELNLSSLELGDSALYFCASSASFDGYTFGSGTRLTVV.

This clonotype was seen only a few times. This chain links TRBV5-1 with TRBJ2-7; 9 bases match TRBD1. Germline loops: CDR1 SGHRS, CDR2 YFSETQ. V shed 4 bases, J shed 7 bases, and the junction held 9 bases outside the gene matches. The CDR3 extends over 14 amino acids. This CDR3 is CASSLGQGGSEQYF. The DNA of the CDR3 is TGCGCCAGCAGCCTGGGACAGGGTGGGAGTGAGCAGTACTTC.

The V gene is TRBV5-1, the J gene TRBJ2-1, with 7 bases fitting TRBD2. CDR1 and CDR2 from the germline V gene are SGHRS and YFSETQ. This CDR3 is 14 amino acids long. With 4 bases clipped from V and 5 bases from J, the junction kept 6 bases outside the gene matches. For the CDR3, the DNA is TGCGCCAGCAGCGGGAGGGACTTCAACAATGAGCAGTTCTTC. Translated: CASSGRDFNNEQFF.

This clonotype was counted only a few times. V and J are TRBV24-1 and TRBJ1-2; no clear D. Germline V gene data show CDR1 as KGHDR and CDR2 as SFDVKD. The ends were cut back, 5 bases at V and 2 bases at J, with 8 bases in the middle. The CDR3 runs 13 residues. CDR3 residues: CATSARTNYGYTF. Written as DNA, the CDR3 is TGTGCCACCAGTGCCAGGACCAACTATGGCTACACCTTC.

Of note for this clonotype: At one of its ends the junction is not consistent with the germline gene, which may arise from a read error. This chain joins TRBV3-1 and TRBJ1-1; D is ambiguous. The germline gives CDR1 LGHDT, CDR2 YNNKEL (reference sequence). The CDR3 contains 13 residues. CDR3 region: CASSRQENTEVFF. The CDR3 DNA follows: TGTGCCAGCAGCCGCCAAGAGAACACTGAAGTTTTCTTT.

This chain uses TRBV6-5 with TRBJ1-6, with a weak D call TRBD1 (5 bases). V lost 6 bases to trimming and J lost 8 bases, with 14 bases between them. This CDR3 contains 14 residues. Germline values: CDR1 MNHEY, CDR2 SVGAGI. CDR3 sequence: CASSRLVGDSPLHF. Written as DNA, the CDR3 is TGTGCCAGCAGCCGGCTGGTGGGGGATTCACCCCTCCACTTT.

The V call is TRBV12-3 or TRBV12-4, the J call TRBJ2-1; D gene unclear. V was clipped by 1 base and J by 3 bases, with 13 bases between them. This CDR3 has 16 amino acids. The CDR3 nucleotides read TGTGCCAGCAGTTTAGTGGGGATGGTGGGCTACAATGAGCAGTTCTTC. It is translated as CASSLVGMVGYNEQFF.

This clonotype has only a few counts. CDR3 in amino acids: CASSLRDSIVWTGELFF. The DNA for the CDR3 is TGTGCCAGCAGCTTGAGGGACAGTATTGTCTGGACCGGGGAGCTGTTTTTT. V is TRBV5-5 and J is TRBJ2-2, with 7 bases lining up with TRBD1. Trimming cost V 1 base and J 5 bases; bases outside gene matches: 11. The CDR3 runs 17 residues. The germline V gene has CDR1 SGHKS and CDR2 YYEKEE (reference sequence).

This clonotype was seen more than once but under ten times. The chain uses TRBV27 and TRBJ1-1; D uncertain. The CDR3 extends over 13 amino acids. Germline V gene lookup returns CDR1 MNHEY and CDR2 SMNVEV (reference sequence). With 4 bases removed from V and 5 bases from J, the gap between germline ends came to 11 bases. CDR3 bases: TGTGCCAGCAGTTCATGGGAAGAAACTGAAGCTTTCTTT. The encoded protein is CASSSWEETEAFF.